This is a list of T cell receptor beta chains from one sample in a study of beta chain features in type 1 diabetes. Sequencing was performed with immunoSEQ multiplex PCR; in TCRdb, only in-frame clones are kept and a portion is missing. This table holds 600,000 to 650,000 clones, 15% to 17% found once. The source material was naive CD4+ T cells from blood. These receptors were collected from a man between 18 and 35 years old in good health. Both conserved end residues are part of each CDR3. The D gene is left open where the match is weak. Not all rows give a size; the values are once, few, many and, for expanded clones, a class.

clone_size j_call v_call d_call cdr3_aa cdr3_nt
few TRBJ2-1 TRBV9 - CASSVGVGAKYNEQFF TGTGCCAGCAGCGTAGGAGTGGGGGCAAAGTACAATGAGCAGTTCTTC
- TRBJ2-5 TRBV5-4 - CASSLGDSQETQYF TGTGCCAGCAGCTTGGGCGACAGCCAAGAGACCCAGTACTTC
few TRBJ2-4 TRBV2 TRBD1 CASSGQGTLNIQYF TGTGCCAGCAGTGGACAGGGGACCCTAAACATTCAGTACTTC
few TRBJ1-2 TRBV28 - CASSVSSYGYTF TGTGCCAGCAGTGTGAGTAGCTATGGCTACACCTTC
few TRBJ2-3 TRBV7-9 - CASSFYGVDTQYF TGTGCCAGCAGCTTCTACGGGGTAGATACGCAGTATTTT
- TRBJ2-5 TRBV15 - CATSRDLETQYF TGTGCCACCAGCAGAGATTTAGAGACCCAGTACTTC
few TRBJ2-7 TRBV28 - CASSLYLGGYYEQYF TGTGCCAGCAGTTTATATCTCGGCGGATACTACGAGCAGTACTTC
few TRBJ1-6 TRBV4-1 TRBD1 CASSQHGTGNNSPLHF TGCGCCAGCAGCCAACACGGGACAGGGAATAATTCACCCCTCCACTTT
few TRBJ2-3 TRBV7-9 TRBD1 CASRVRTGGAGTDTQYF TGTGCCAGCAGAGTAAGGACAGGGGGCGCGGGGACAGATACGCAGTATTTT
few TRBJ1-1 TRBV5-4 - CASSFGRGVGTEAFF TGTGCCAGCAGCTTTGGACGAGGGGTGGGAACTGAAGCTTTCTTT
- TRBJ1-1 TRBV5-1 - CASRRFGGINTEAFF TGCGCCAGCAGACGTTTTGGGGGAATCAACACTGAAGCTTTCTTT
- TRBJ2-7 TRBV5-1 TRBD1 CATLLTGSYEQYF TGCGCCACCCTTTTGACAGGGTCCTACGAGCAGTACTTC
- TRBJ2-1 TRBV4-2 TRBD2 CASSPGLAVKGSYNEQFF TGTGCCAGCAGCCCAGGACTAGCGGTTAAGGGCTCCTACAATGAGCAGTTCTTC
few TRBJ1-2 TRBV19 TRBD1 CATQWTGLTYGYTF TGTGCCACTCAATGGACAGGGCTGACCTATGGCTACACCTTC